This T cell receptor beta chain stems from a study of OX40 agonist ivuxolimab in advanced cancers. Turning to the study itself: People in dose escalation had one of these cancers: hepatocellular carcinoma, melanoma, renal cell or head and neck cancer.

Using immunoSEQ multiplex PCR, the repertoire was profiled, and TCRdb retains in-frame clones only, with some absent. This sample has approximately 66,000 clones, with 75% to 90% found just once. The J segment lost 2 bases and the V segment lost 5 bases, leaving 8 bases of the junction unmatched. The CDR3 totals 16 residues. In germline, CDR1 is SEHNR, CDR2 FQNEAQ (reference sequence). This chain uses TRBV7-9 with TRBJ1-3, with 8 bases matching TRBD1. This sequence originates from an adult with an advanced solid tumor such as melanoma, head and neck, liver or kidney cancer. Sequences were derived from CD4+ or CD8+ T cells sorted from blood, sampled in a trial of the OX40 agonist ivuxolimab. The CDR3 sequence is CASSPQAGGTGNTIYF. As DNA, the CDR3 is TGTGCCAGCAGCCCTCAGGCAGGGGGCACTGGAAACACCATATATTTT. The entire variable domain, with the rest obtained from reference TRBV7-9 and TRBJ1-3, is as follows: DTGVSQNPRHKITKRGQNVTFRCDPISEHNRLYWYRQTLGQGPEFLTYFQNEAQLEKSRLLSDRFSAERPKGSFSTLEIQRTEQGDSAMYLCASSPQAGGTGNTIYFGEGSWLTVV.